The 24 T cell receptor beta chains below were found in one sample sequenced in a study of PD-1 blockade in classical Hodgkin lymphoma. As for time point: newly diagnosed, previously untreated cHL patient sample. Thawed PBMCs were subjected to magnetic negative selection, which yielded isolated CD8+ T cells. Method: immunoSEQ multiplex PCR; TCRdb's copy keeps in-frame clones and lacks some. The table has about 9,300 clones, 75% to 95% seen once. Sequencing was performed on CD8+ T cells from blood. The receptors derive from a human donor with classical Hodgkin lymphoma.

CDR3 residues: CASRAPREGWGYQPQHF. In nucleotides, the CDR3 is TGTGCCAGCAGGGCCCCTCGAGAGGGTTGGGGGTATCAGCCCCAGCATTTT. This chain joins TRBV28 and TRBJ1-5; perhaps TRBD1 as D (5 bases). The CDR3 sequence is 17 residues long. CDR1 and CDR2 from the germline V gene are MDHEN and SYDVKM. Trimming took off 6 bases at V and 5 bases at J, with 23 bases between the two ends.

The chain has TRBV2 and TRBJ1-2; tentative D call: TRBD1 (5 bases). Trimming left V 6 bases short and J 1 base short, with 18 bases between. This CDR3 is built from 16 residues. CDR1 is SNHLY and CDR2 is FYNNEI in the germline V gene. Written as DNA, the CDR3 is TGTGCCAGCAGGAGGGATAAGGGGCCTTTTAACTATGGCTACACCTTC. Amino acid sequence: CASRRDKGPFNYGYTF.

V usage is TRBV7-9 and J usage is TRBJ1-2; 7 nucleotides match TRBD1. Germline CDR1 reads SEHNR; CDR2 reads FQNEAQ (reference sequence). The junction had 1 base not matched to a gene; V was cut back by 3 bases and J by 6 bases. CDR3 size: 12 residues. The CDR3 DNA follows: TGTGCCAGCAGCTTTGGACAGGATGGCTACACCTTC. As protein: CASSFGQDGYTF.

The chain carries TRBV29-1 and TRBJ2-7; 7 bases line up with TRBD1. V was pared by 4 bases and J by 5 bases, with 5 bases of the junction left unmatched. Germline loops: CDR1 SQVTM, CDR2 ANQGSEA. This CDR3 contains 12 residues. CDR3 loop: CSVAKTGNEQYF. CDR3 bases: TGCAGCGTTGCTAAGACAGGGAACGAGCAGTACTTC.

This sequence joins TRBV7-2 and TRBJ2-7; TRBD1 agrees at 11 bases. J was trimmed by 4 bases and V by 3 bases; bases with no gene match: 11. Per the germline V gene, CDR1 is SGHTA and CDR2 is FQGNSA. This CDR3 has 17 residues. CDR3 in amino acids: CASSFHSRGQGVYEQYF. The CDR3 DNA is TGTGCCAGCAGCTTCCATAGTAGGGGACAGGGGGTATACGAGCAGTACTTC.

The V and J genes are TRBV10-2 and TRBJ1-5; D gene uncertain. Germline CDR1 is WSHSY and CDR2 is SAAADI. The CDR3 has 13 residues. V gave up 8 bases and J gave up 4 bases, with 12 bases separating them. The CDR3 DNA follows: TGCGCCAGCGTTCCGGCTCTGAATCAGCCCCAGCATTTT. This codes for CASVPALNQPQHF.

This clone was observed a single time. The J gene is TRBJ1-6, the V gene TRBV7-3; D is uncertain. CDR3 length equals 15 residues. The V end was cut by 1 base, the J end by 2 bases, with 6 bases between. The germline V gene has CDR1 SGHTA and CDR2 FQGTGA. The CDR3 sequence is CASSLIGTYNSPLHF. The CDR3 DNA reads TGTGCCAGCAGCTTAATCGGGACCTATAATTCACCCCTCCACTTT.

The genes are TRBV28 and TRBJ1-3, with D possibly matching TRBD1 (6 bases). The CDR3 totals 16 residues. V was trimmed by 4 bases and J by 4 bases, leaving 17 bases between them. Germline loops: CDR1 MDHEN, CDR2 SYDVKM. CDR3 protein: CASSSTERQAGNTIYF. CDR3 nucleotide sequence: TGTGCCAGCAGTTCCACCGAAAGACAGGCGGGAAACACCATATATTTT.

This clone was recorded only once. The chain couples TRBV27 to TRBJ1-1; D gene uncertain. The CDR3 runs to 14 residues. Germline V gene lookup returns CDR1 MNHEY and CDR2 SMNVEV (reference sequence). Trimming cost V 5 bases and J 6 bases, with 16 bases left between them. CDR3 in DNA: TGTGCCAGCAGTCCGTTCAAGTGGTCGGCTGAAGCTTTCTTT. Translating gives CASSPFKWSAEAFF.

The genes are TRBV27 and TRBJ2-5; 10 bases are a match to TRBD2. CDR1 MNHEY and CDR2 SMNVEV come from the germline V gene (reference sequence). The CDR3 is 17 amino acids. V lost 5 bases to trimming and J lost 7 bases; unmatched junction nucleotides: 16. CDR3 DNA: TGTGCCAGCAGTCCGTCAGGACTAGCGGAAATACTGGGGACCCAGTACTTC. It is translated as CASSPSGLAEILGTQYF.

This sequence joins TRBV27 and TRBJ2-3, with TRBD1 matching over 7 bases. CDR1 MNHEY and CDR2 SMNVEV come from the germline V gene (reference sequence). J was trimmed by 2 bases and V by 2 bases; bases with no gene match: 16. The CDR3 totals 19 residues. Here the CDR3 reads CASSLRTRQGLISTDTQYF. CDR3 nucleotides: TGTGCCAGCAGTTTACGAACCAGACAGGGATTGATTTCCACAGATACGCAGTATTTT.

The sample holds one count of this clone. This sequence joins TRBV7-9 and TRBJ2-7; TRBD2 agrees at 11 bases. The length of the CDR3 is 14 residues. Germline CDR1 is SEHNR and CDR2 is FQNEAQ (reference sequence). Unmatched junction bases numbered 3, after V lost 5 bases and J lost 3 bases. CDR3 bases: TGTGCCAGCAGCCCCGGGACTAGCGGCTACGAGCAGTACTTC. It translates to CASSPGTSGYEQYF. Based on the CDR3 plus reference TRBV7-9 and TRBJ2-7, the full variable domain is DTGVSQNPRHKITKRGQNVTFRCDPISEHNRLYWYRQTLGQGPEFLTYFQNEAQLEKSRLLSDRFSAERPKGSFSTLEIQRTEQGDSAMYLCASSPGTSGYEQYFGPGTRLTVT.

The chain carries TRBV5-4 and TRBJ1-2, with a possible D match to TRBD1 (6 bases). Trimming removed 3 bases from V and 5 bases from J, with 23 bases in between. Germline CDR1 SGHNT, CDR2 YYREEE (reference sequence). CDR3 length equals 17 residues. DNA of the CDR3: TGTGCCAGCAGCTCGGACGGAGAGGGAGGGGGAATTTATGGCTACACCTTC. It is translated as CASSSDGEGGGIYGYTF.

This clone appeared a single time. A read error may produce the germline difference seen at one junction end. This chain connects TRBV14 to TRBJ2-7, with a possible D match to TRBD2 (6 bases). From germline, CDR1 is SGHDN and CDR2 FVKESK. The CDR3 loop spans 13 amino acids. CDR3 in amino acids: CASSPRDSHEQYF. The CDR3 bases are TGTGCCAGCAGCCCCCGGGACTCCCACGAGCAGTACTTC.

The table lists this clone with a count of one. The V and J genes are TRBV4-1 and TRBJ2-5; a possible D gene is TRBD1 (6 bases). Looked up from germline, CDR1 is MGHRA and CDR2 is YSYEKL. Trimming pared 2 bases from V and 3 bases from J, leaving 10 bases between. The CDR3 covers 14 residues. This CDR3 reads CASSQIPGEETQYF. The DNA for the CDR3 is TGCGCCAGCAGCCAAATACCAGGGGAAGAGACCCAGTACTTC.

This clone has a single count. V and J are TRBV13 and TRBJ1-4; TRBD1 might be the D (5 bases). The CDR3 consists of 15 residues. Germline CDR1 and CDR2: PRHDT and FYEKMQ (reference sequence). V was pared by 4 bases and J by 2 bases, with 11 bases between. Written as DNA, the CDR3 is TGTGCCAGCAGCTCCCATGGGACGACTAATGAAAAACTGTTTTTT. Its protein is CASSSHGTTNEKLFF.

CDR3 region: CASSPRGAVYEQYF. The CDR3 nucleotides are TGTGCCAGCAGCCCGCGGGGGGCGGTCTACGAGCAGTACTTC. This chain connects TRBV7-6 to TRBJ2-7, with 8 positions matching TRBD2. V lost 5 bases and J lost 3; bases outside the gene matches: 6. Germline-derived CDR1 and CDR2 are SGHVS and FNYEAQ. The CDR3 sequence is 14 residues long.

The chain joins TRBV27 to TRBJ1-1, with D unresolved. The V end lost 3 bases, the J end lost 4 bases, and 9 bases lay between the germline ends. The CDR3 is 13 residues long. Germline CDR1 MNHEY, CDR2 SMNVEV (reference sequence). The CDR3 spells CASSFSASTEAFF. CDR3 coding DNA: TGTGCCAGCAGTTTCTCGGCGAGCACTGAAGCTTTCTTT.

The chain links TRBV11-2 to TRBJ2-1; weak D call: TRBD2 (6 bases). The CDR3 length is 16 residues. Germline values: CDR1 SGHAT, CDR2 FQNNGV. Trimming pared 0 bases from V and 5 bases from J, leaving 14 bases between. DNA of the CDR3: TGTGCCAGCAGCTTAGATGTCGGCGGGGTAAACAATGAGCAGTTCTTC. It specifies CASSLDVGGVNNEQFF.

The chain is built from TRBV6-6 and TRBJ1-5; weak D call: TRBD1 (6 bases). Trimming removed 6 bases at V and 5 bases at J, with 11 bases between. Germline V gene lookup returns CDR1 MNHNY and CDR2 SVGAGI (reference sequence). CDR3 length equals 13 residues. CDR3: CASSTGWDQPQHF. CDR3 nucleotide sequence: TGTGCCAGCAGCACAGGGTGGGATCAGCCCCAGCATTTT.

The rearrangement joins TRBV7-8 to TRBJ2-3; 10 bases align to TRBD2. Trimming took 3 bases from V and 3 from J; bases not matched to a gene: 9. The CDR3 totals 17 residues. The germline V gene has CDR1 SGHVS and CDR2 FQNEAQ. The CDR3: CASSFLAGGSVTDTQYF. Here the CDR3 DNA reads TGTGCCAGCAGCTTCTTAGCGGGGGGAAGTGTGACAGATACGCAGTATTTT. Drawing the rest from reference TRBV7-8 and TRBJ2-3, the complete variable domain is GAGVSQSPRYKVAKRGQDVALRCDPISGHVSLFWYQQALGQGPEFLTYFQNEAQLDKSGLPSDRFFAERPEGSVSTLKIQRTQQEDSAVYLCASSFLAGGSVTDTQYFGPGTRLTVL.

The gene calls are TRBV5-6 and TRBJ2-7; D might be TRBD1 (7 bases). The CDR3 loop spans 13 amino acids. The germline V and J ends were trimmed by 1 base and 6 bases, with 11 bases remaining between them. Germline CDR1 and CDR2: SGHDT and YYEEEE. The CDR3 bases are TGTGCCAGCAGCTTGCCAGGGGGGTTCGAGCAGTACTTC. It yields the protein CASSLPGGFEQYF. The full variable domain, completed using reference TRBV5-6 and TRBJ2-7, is DAGVTQSPTHLIKTRGQQVTLRCSPKSGHDTVSWYQQALGQGPQFIFQYYEEEERQRGNFPDRFSGHQFPNYSSELNVNALLLGDSALYLCASSLPGGFEQYFGPGTRLTVT.

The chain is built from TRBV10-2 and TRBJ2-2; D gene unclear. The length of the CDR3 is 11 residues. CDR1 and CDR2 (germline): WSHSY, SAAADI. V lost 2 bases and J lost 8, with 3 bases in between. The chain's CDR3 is CASSEGGELFF. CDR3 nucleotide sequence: TGCGCCAGCAGTGAGGGAGGGGAGCTGTTTTTT.

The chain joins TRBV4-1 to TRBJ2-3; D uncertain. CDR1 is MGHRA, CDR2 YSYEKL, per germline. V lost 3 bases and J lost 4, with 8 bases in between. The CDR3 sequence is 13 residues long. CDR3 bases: TGCGCCAGCAGCCAGCCGACATCAGATACGCAGTATTTT. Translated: CASSQPTSDTQYF.